This T cell receptor (beta chain) was captured by sequencing in a study of blood T cell repertoires in COVID-19. Turning to the study itself: Samples taken during acute and convalescent COVID-19 were collected in the United States, Italy and Spain. The analysed material was cDNA or gDNA that came from T cells, B-cell-depleted T cells, or PBMCs.

Original processing methods: By means of reference gene primer amplification, nucleated cell counts were estimated. Libraries were prepared by immunoSEQ multiplex PCR; TCRdb keeps only in-frame clonotypes and omits some of them. The V and J calls and clone size are taken from that table; D and trimming were inferred from the DNA. Of 150,000 to 180,000 clones listed, roughly 78% are singletons. The clonotype was recovered from a man at least 80 years old with acute or convalescent COVID-19. The specimen sequenced was peripheral blood.

This CDR3 reads CASSTYSYEQYF. CDR3 in DNA: TGTGCCAGCAGCACTTACTCCTACGAGCAGTACTTC. The chain couples TRBV6-5 to TRBJ2-7; D remains ambiguous. From germline, CDR1 is MNHEY and CDR2 SVGAGI. The CDR3 length is 12 residues. V lost 6 bases and J 0 bases, leaving 6 bases between the germline ends.